The entry that follows covers one T cell receptor (beta chain) sequence. Its cognate antigen is unknown. The donors were in the approximately 120-subject validation cohort; that cohort was separate from the approximately 700-subject first cohort. Assay used: immunoSEQ multiplex PCR; TCRdb lists only in-frame clones, some missing. The data contain hundreds of thousands of clones, roughly 85% of them seen just once; the ten biggest clones take up 0.8% to 0.85%. The CDR3 runs 14 residues. The V gene's germline CDR1 is SEHNR and CDR2 FQNEAQ (reference sequence). Trimming cost V 5 bases and J 0 bases, with 11 bases left between them. The data were obtained in a study of cytomegalovirus exposure and HLA in healthy donors. Study results and caveats: A list of 164 TCR beta chains associated with cytomegalovirus was given. Reports described diagnosis of cytomegalovirus status by the classifier as highly specific and sensitive.

The sequence was obtained from a woman aged 18-30 years in good health and CMV-seronegative. The rearrangement joins TRBV7-9 to TRBJ2-7; TRBD1 might be the D (5 bases). The sequenced sample was PBMCs. The CDR3 sequence is CASSPTGNSYEQYF. The DNA of the CDR3 is TGTGCCAGCAGCCCCACAGGTAACTCCTACGAGCAGTACTTC. Supplemented by reference TRBV7-9 and TRBJ2-7, the full variable domain reads DTGVSQNPRHKITKRGQNVTFRCDPISEHNRLYWYRQTLGQGPEFLTYFQNEAQLEKSRLLSDRFSAERPKGSFSTLEIQRTEQGDSAMYLCASSPTGNSYEQYFGPGTRLTVT.